This passage covers 24 T cell receptor beta chains from one sample sequenced in a study of cytomegalovirus exposure and HLA in healthy donors. The primer mix had 60 Vbeta and 13 Jbeta primers. Clones were sequenced by immunoSEQ multiplex PCR, and TCRdb holds only the in-frame ones, with some missing. The repertoire has roughly 120,000 clones, approximately 80% of them found once; the top ten carry more than 3%. The sample was PBMCs. All receptors come from a male donor in good health and CMV-seronegative.

The V gene is TRBV7-8, the J gene TRBJ2-1; 7 positions agree with TRBD1. There are 14 residues in the CDR3. V gave up 6 bases and J gave up 7 bases; unmatched junction bases: 9. Germline-derived CDR1 and CDR2 are SGHVS and FQNEAQ. The CDR3: CASSSTGYGNEQFF. The CDR3 nucleotides read TGTGCCAGCAGTTCGACAGGGTATGGTAATGAGCAGTTCTTC.

V is TRBV5-1 and J is TRBJ2-1; TRBD1 matches 7 bases. The germline gives CDR1 SGHRS, CDR2 YFSETQ. The CDR3 runs to 15 residues. V shed 4 bases and J 0 bases; nucleotides not matched to a gene: 4. CDR3 coding DNA: TGCGCCAGCAGCGAGGGGGCGAGCTCCTACAATGAGCAGTTCTTC. Protein sequence: CASSEGASSYNEQFF.

The CDR3 sequence: CASSALQGALNQPQHF. Here the CDR3 DNA reads TGTGCCAGCAGTGCCCTACAGGGGGCACTCAATCAGCCCCAGCATTTT. The rearrangement joins TRBV6-4 to TRBJ1-5; TRBD1 agrees at 9 bases. The germline V gene has CDR1 MRHNA and CDR2 SNTAGT. Losses at the gene ends were 4 bases for V and 3 bases for J; bases not matched to a gene: 7. This CDR3 contains 16 residues.

The CDR3 DNA reads TGTGCCACCAGCAGTATACAGGCGGGGATGATCTACGAGCAGTACTTC. As protein: CATSSIQAGMIYEQYF. V and J are TRBV15 and TRBJ2-7; possible D gene TRBD2, 6 bases. CDR1 is LNHNV and CDR2 is YYDKDF in the germline V gene (reference sequence). The CDR3 is 16 residues long. Trimming took off 3 bases at V and 3 bases at J, with 18 bases between the two ends.

The genes are TRBV19 and TRBJ1-5, with TRBD1 matching over 7 bases. The CDR3 is made up of 17 amino acids. Germline V gene data show CDR1 as LNHDA and CDR2 as SQIVND (reference sequence). V shed 3 bases and J 1 base; nucleotides not matched to a gene: 9. CDR3 nucleotide sequence: TGTGCCAGTAGTATCCCCCCGGGACAGTGGAGCAATCAGCCCCAGCATTTT. Its translation: CASSIPPGQWSNQPQHF.

This clone has just one count. The chain couples TRBV7-3 to TRBJ1-1, with D perhaps TRBD1 (6 bases). Germline V gene sequence: CDR1 SGHTA, CDR2 FQGTGA. V lost 6 bases to trimming and J lost 5 bases, with 13 bases between them. This CDR3 is built from 13 residues. CDR3 residues: CASSPPGATEAFF. The CDR3 DNA follows: TGTGCCAGCAGTCCCCCAGGGGCGACTGAAGCTTTCTTT.

The J gene is TRBJ2-1, the V gene TRBV12-2; TRBD2, the D gene given by the table, was not confirmed from the DNA. TRBV12-2 is a known pseudogene. The CDR3 totals 17 residues. The CDR3 sequence: CASRLARGFSSYNEQFF. CDR3 nucleotide sequence: TGTGCAAGTCGCTTAGCCCGGGGGTTTAGCTCCTACAATGAGCAGTTCTTC.

The genes are TRBV6-4 and TRBJ1-5; possibly TRBD1 for D (5 bases). The CDR3 contains 16 residues. CDR1 is MRHNA and CDR2 is SNTAGT in the germline V gene. Trimming shortened V by 2 bases and J by 6 bases, and 17 bases separated the two germline ends. Here the CDR3 DNA reads TGTGCCAGCAGTGACCCGGGGGGTCGAATTGTTCAGCCCCAGCATTTT. Amino acid sequence: CASSDPGGRIVQPQHF.

The chain carries TRBV7-2 and TRBJ2-2, with D unresolved. Germline V lookup: CDR1 SGHTA, CDR2 FQGNSA. V was shortened by 8 bases and J by 4 bases, with 8 bases between the two germline ends. This CDR3 comprises 12 residues. The CDR3 DNA follows: TGTGCCAGCCGACCTAGCACCGGGGAGCTGTTTTTT. Translated, it gives CASRPSTGELFF.

The chain employs TRBV29-1 and TRBJ2-7; the D gene is possibly TRBD2 (6 bases). Trimming left V 4 bases short and J 7 bases short, with 17 bases between. The CDR3 contains 13 residues. Germline assignment: CDR1 SQVTM and CDR2 ANQGSEA. Written as DNA, the CDR3 is TGCAGCGTTGGGGGAAGCGGGCTCCGGGAGCAGTACTTC. Encoded protein: CSVGGSGLREQYF.

This clone turned up a few times. V and J are TRBV12-2 and TRBJ2-5; TRBD2, as called in the table, went unchecked against the DNA. TRBV12-2 is described as a pseudogene. The length of the CDR3 is 16 residues. The CDR3 loop is CASRLVRGGRPETQYF. DNA for the CDR3: TGTGCAAGTCGCTTAGTTCGGGGGGGCAGACCAGAGACCCAGTACTTC.

The chain is built from TRBV5-4 and TRBJ2-1, with 8 bases aligning to TRBD1. Per germline, CDR1 SGHNT and CDR2 YYREEE (reference sequence). This CDR3 has 13 amino acids. The ends lost 6 bases at V and 6 bases at J; junction bases unmatched: 5. The CDR3 here is CASKTGDSNEQFF. The CDR3 nucleotides are TGTGCCAGCAAGACAGGGGATAGCAATGAGCAGTTCTTC.

The genes are TRBV15 and TRBJ1-6; D uncertain. V was pared by 0 bases and J by 10 bases, with 13 bases between. The CDR3 sequence is 15 residues long. CDR1 LNHNV and CDR2 YYDKDF come from the germline V gene (reference sequence). The CDR3 sequence is CATSRDITVDSPLHF. CDR3 sequence (DNA): TGTGCCACCAGCAGAGATATTACAGTAGACTCACCCCTCCACTTT.

The rearrangement links TRBV7-9 to TRBJ2-7; 9 bases map to TRBD2. The length of the CDR3 is 17 residues. Losses at the gene ends were 4 bases for V and 7 bases for J; bases not matched to a gene: 17. The germline CDR1 and CDR2 sequences are SEHNR and FQNEAQ (reference sequence). Written as DNA, the CDR3 is TGTGCCAGCAGCTCCAAAACAGGAGGCGGGGGGGCCCGAGAGCAGTACTTC. Translation gives CASSSKTGGGGAREQYF.

The V call is TRBV6-1, the J call TRBJ2-7; maybe TRBD1 (7 bases). Trimming pared 4 bases from V and 13 bases from J, leaving 26 bases between. CDR1 is MNHNS, CDR2 SASEGT, per germline. This CDR3 region has 15 residues. CDR3 nucleotides: TGTGCCAGCAGTGCGAATCCCGGATCAGGGGGGATAGTTTACTTC. It specifies CASSANPGSGGIVYF.

V is TRBV18 and J is TRBJ1-2; TRBD1 aligns across 7 bases. Germline-derived CDR1 and CDR2 are KGHSH and LQKENI. The V gene end was trimmed by 3 bases and the J gene end by 3 bases; junction bases not matched to a gene: 7. CDR3 length: 15 amino acids. The DNA for the CDR3 is TGTGCCAGCTCACCTCGAGGACAGGCGGACTATGGCTACACCTTC. Its protein is CASSPRGQADYGYTF.

In its sample, this clone was seen once. The rearrangement joins TRBV5-1 to TRBJ2-7, with a possible D match to TRBD1 (5 bases). The length of the CDR3 is 15 residues. Germline values: CDR1 SGHRS, CDR2 YFSETQ. The V gene lost 4 bases and the J gene lost 3 bases, with 17 bases spanning the gap. In DNA, the CDR3 is TGCGCCAGCAGCCTGGGGCACACGGAGAACTACGAGCAGTACTTC. It codes for CASSLGHTENYEQYF. The full variable domain, with the rest looked up from reference TRBV5-1 and TRBJ2-7, is KAGVTQTPRYLIKTRGQQVTLSCSPISGHRSVSWYQQTPGQGLQFLFEYFSETQRNKGNFPGRFSGRQFSNSRSEMNVSTLELGDSALYLCASSLGHTENYEQYFGPGTRLTVT.

This clone was seen a handful of times. The rearrangement links TRBV27 to TRBJ2-7; possibly TRBD2 for D (5 bases). The V gene's germline CDR1 is MNHEY and CDR2 SMNVEV (reference sequence). The CDR3 covers 15 residues. Trimming took off 1 base at V and 5 bases at J, with 15 bases between the two ends. DNA of the CDR3: TGTGCCAGCAGTTTATTGGCCGACTCGGGAAACGAGCAGTACTTC. Translation gives CASSLLADSGNEQYF.

V usage is TRBV6-4 and J usage is TRBJ1-2; TRBD1 might be the D (5 bases). V was shortened by 0 bases and J by 5 bases, with 16 bases between the two germline ends. The CDR3 totals 16 residues. CDR1 MRHNA and CDR2 SNTAGT come from the germline V gene. DNA of the CDR3: TGTGCCAGCAGTGACTCGAGGCAGGGAATAGGATATGGCTACACCTTC. This codes for CASSDSRQGIGYGYTF.

The chain is built from TRBV6-5 and TRBJ1-6, with D maybe TRBD1 (6 bases). The CDR3 runs 14 residues. CDR1 is MNHEY, CDR2 SVGAGI, per germline. With 7 bases removed from V and 7 bases from J, the gap between germline ends came to 14 bases. CDR3 loop: CASKGGQGNSPLHF. DNA of the CDR3: TGTGCCAGCAAGGGGGGGCAGGGGAATTCACCCCTCCACTTT.

V and J are TRBV4-1 and TRBJ1-5, with D hard to call. CDR1 MGHRA and CDR2 YSYEKL come from the germline V gene. This CDR3 contains 14 residues. The V gene lost 4 bases and the J gene lost 1 base, with 8 bases spanning the gap. The CDR3 here is CASSRAGSNQPQHF. In DNA form, the CDR3 reads TGCGCCAGCAGCCGGGCTGGGAGCAATCAGCCCCAGCATTTT.

The V and J genes are TRBV5-4 and TRBJ1-1, with D tentatively TRBD1 (5 bases). The V and J ends lost 4 bases and 5 bases respectively, with 18 bases between them. CDR1 SGHNT and CDR2 YYREEE come from the germline V gene (reference sequence). This CDR3 has 15 amino acids. The CDR3 protein is CASSPPWGVGTEAFF. As DNA, the CDR3 is TGTGCCAGCAGCCCTCCGTGGGGGGTAGGGACTGAAGCTTTCTTT.

This chain uses TRBV6-4 with TRBJ2-1, with 7 bases matching TRBD1. V lost 4 bases and J lost 4; bases outside the gene matches: 7. The CDR3 is 15 amino acids. The germline V gene has CDR1 MRHNA and CDR2 SNTAGT. CDR3 bases: TGTGCCAGCAGTGCGACCGGGACAGAGTACAATGAGCAGTTCTTC. It specifies CASSATGTEYNEQFF.

The chain recombines TRBV7-2 with TRBJ2-1; D may be TRBD1 (5 bases). V was trimmed by 5 bases and J by 4 bases, leaving 15 bases between them. The germline V gene has CDR1 SGHTA and CDR2 FQGNSA. CDR3 size: 15 residues. In DNA, the CDR3 is TGTGCCAGCAGCCAGGTCGCAGACAGTTACAATGAGCAGTTCTTC. Its translation is CASSQVADSYNEQFF.